This T cell receptor beta chain emerged from a study of patients and donors after allogeneic stem cell transplantation. This clonotype was seen a few times. MiXCR, applied by TCRdb to the RT-PCR reads, yields one record per CDR3 protein. This table holds about 24,000 distinct CDR3 sequences, 42% found once. The CDR3 runs 14 residues. The germline gives CDR1 DFQATT, CDR2 SNEGSKA (reference sequence). V was cut by 1 base and J by 0 bases, with 10 bases left in between. This receptor was taken from a human donor who was either an allogeneic HSCT recipient or a stem cell or donor lymphocyte infusion donor (not recorded which). It is not recorded whose cells these are; they may come from a transplant donor. This rearrangement joins TRBV20-1 to TRBJ2-7, with TRBD2 as a possible D gene (5 bases). Sequenced: blood, either unsorted or a sorted T cell fraction (not recorded which). The CDR3 loop is CSARAGGNSYEQYF. In DNA, the CDR3 is TGCAGTGCTAGAGCTGGAGGAAACTCCTACGAGCAGTACTTC.